Listed below are T cell receptor beta chains from one sample, sequenced in a study of T cells in Graves' hyperthyroidism and ophthalmopathy. TCRdb re-called the multiplex PCR reads with MiXCR, one entry per CDR3 protein. The repertoire consists of 340,000 or so distinct CDR3 sequences, with 20% to 25% occurring once and the leading ten covering around 50%. The sequencing sample was made of blood. All receptors derive from a woman aged 50 to 65 with Graves' hyperthyroidism. Both conserved end residues are part of each CDR3. Fields, in order: clone size, J gene, D gene, V gene, CDR3 protein, CDR3 DNA. A D gene is named only where the DNA matches it firmly. Where a row states a size, it is once, few, many or the class of an expanded clone; other rows omit it.

size: many; J: TRBJ1-6; D: TRBD1; V: TRBV28; CDR3: CASSGTGQGSSPLHF; DNA: TGTGCCAGCAGTGGAACGGGACAGGGTTCTTCACCCCTCCACTTT
size: NA; J: TRBJ2-7; D: NA; V: TRBV5-1; CDR3: CASSLAQGLYEQYF; DNA: TGCGCCAGCAGCTTGGCCCAGGGTCTCTACGAGCAGTACTTC
size: many; J: TRBJ1-4; D: NA; V: TRBV18; CDR3: CASSPASNEKLFF; DNA: TGTGCCAGCTCACCAGCGAGTAATGAAAAACTGTTTTTT
size: many; J: TRBJ2-1; D: NA; V: TRBV10-3; CDR3: CAISEGTPRIDEQFF; DNA: TGTGCCATCAGTGAGGGGACTCCTCGGATAGATGAGCAGTTCTTC
size: many; J: TRBJ1-1; D: NA; V: TRBV28; CDR3: CASSRQGGDTEAFF; DNA: TGTGCCAGCAGCCGTCAAGGGGGGGACACTGAAGCTTTCTTT
size: NA; J: TRBJ2-7; D: NA; V: TRBV30; CDR3: CAWSVLGAQPYEQYF; DNA: TGTGCCTGGAGTGTACTTGGGGCCCAACCCTACGAGCAGTACTTC
size: few; J: TRBJ2-3; D: TRBD2; V: TRBV6-1; CDR3: CASRRRPGGLFSDTQYF; DNA: TGTGCCAGCAGAAGGCGCCCGGGGGGGCTTTTTTCAGATACGCAGTATTTT
size: once; J: TRBJ1-1; D: NA; V: TRBV20-1; CDR3: CSARFAGANTEAFF; DNA: TGCAGTGCTAGATTTGCAGGGGCGAACACTGAAGCTTTCTTT
size: many; J: TRBJ2-2; D: NA; V: TRBV2; CDR3: CASSHGWPLGGELFF; DNA: TGTGCCAGTAGCCACGGGTGGCCCCTTGGCGGGGAGCTGTTTTTT
size: few; J: TRBJ1-6; D: NA; V: TRBV7-2; CDR3: CASSLNSNSPLHF; DNA: TGTGCCAGCAGCTTAAACAGCAATTCACCCCTCCACTTT
size: many; J: TRBJ2-3; D: TRBD2; V: TRBV7-2; CDR3: CASSETSGGSLLTDTQYF; DNA: TGTGCCAGCAGCGAGACTAGCGGGGGATCATTACTCACAGATACGCAGTATTTT
size: many; J: TRBJ1-1; D: NA; V: TRBV18; CDR3: CASSGDILNTEAFF; DNA: TGTGCCAGCTCGGGAGACATCTTGAACACTGAAGCTTTCTTT
size: many; J: TRBJ1-4; D: NA; V: TRBV18; CDR3: CASSVSNEKLFF; DNA: TGTGCCAGCTCAGTGTCTAATGAAAAACTGTTTTTT
size: many; J: TRBJ1-4; D: TRBD1; V: TRBV7-8; CDR3: CASSSYRDSNEKLFF; DNA: TGTGCCAGCAGCTCCTACCGGGACAGTAATGAAAAACTGTTTTTT
size: NA; J: TRBJ1-1; D: TRBD1; V: TRBV7-9; CDR3: CVSSPGTGTEAFF; DNA: TGTGTCAGCAGCCCCGGGACAGGGACTGAAGCTTTCTTT
size: few; J: TRBJ2-1; D: NA; V: TRBV7-6; CDR3: CASSPRDTYNEQFF; DNA: TGTGCCAGCAGCCCCCGGGACACCTACAATGAGCAGTTCTTC
size: many; J: TRBJ2-3; D: NA; V: TRBV30; CDR3: CAWSVLPGAPGDTQYF; DNA: TGTGCCTGGAGTGTACTTCCGGGGGCCCCAGGAGATACGCAGTATTTT
size: NA; J: TRBJ2-2; D: NA; V: TRBV5-6; CDR3: CASSLGMGTGELFF; DNA: TGTGCCAGCAGCTTGGGAATGGGGACCGGGGAGCTGTTTTTT
size: many; J: TRBJ2-1; D: TRBD2; V: TRBV11-2; CDR3: CASSLSSSSGGYNEQFF; DNA: TGTGCCAGCAGCTTATCGAGCTCTAGCGGGGGTTACAATGAGCAGTTCTTC
size: NA; J: TRBJ1-4; D: NA; V: TRBV19; CDR3: CASSETGVLTNEKLFF; DNA: TGTGCCAGTAGTGAGACAGGAGTATTAACTAATGAAAAACTGTTTTTT
size: many; J: TRBJ2-1; D: TRBD2; V: TRBV7-6; CDR3: CASSHIAGEGNEQFF; DNA: TGTGCCAGCAGCCATATAGCGGGAGAGGGCAATGAGCAGTTCTTC
size: many; J: TRBJ2-1; D: TRBD1; V: TRBV18; CDR3: CASSPGTGPYNEQFF; DNA: TGTGCCAGCTCACCCGGGACAGGACCTTACAATGAGCAGTTCTTC
size: NA; J: TRBJ2-3; D: NA; V: TRBV19; CDR3: CASRETGSTDTQYF; DNA: TGTGCCAGTAGGGAAACTGGGTCGACAGATACGCAGTATTTT
size: many; J: TRBJ2-3; D: NA; V: TRBV11-1; CDR3: CASSLYTGSTDTQYF; DNA: TGTGCCAGCAGCTTATATACAGGTAGCACAGATACGCAGTATTTT
size: many; J: TRBJ2-6; D: NA; V: TRBV27; CDR3: CASSFQGHGANVLTF; DNA: TGTGCCAGCAGTTTCCAGGGGCACGGGGCCAACGTCCTGACTTTC
size: many; J: TRBJ1-2; D: TRBD1; V: TRBV3-1; CDR3: CASSQESHRGLMGVYTF; DNA: TGTGCCAGCAGCCAAGAGTCCCACAGGGGCTTAATGGGAGTCTACACCTTC
size: NA; J: TRBJ2-7; D: NA; V: TRBV5-4; CDR3: CASSLDPRYEQYF; DNA: TGTGCCAGCAGCCTAGACCCTAGGTACGAGCAGTACTTC
size: NA; J: TRBJ1-1; D: NA; V: TRBV20-1; CDR3: CSARGGRMAEAFF; DNA: TGCAGTGCTAGAGGAGGCAGGATGGCTGAAGCTTTCTTT
size: many; J: TRBJ2-4; D: NA; V: TRBV30; CDR3: CAWSLIKAGRKNIQYF; DNA: TGTGCCTGGAGTCTGATTAAGGCAGGGAGAAAAAACATTCAGTACTTC
size: few; J: TRBJ2-1; D: NA; V: TRBV10-1; CDR3: CASSDGFFNEQFF; DNA: TGCGCCAGCAGTGACGGCTTCTTTAATGAGCAGTTCTTC
size: NA; J: TRBJ1-1; D: NA; V: TRBV13; CDR3: CASSLAPQGSGTEAFF; DNA: TGTGCCAGCAGCTTAGCCCCCCAGGGGTCGGGCACTGAAGCTTTCTTT
size: few; J: TRBJ2-6; D: NA; V: TRBV7-8; CDR3: CASSLDSGLLGANVLTF; DNA: TGTGCCAGCAGCTTAGATTCGGGCCTCCTTGGGGCCAACGTCCTGACTTTC
size: NA; J: TRBJ1-2; D: NA; V: TRBV25-1; CDR3: CASSDSVNYGYTF; DNA: TGTGCCAGCAGTGACTCGGTGAACTATGGCTACACCTTC
size: NA; J: TRBJ1-6; D: TRBD1; V: TRBV9; CDR3: CASSGDRTSNNSPLHF; DNA: TGTGCCAGCAGCGGGGACAGAACCTCCAATAATTCACCCCTCCACTTT
size: many; J: TRBJ2-2; D: NA; V: TRBV18; CDR3: CASSSPGTTTGELFF; DNA: TGTGCCAGCTCATCCCCCGGGACAACCACCGGGGAGCTGTTTTTT
size: few; J: TRBJ2-3; D: TRBD1; V: TRBV4-1; CDR3: CASSQGQGNTDTQYF; DNA: TGCGCCAGCAGCCAGGGACAGGGGAACACAGATACGCAGTATTTT
size: NA; J: TRBJ1-2; D: NA; V: TRBV27; CDR3: CASSPLSATAGYTF; DNA: TGTGCCAGCAGTCCCCTCTCGGCGACAGCCGGCTACACCTTC
size: many; J: TRBJ1-1; D: NA; V: TRBV12-3/TRBV12-4; CDR3: CASSPGYTEAFF; DNA: TGTGCCAGCAGTCCAGGGTACACTGAAGCTTTCTTT
size: NA; J: TRBJ2-2; D: TRBD1; V: TRBV2; CDR3: CAISKNKGTANTGELFF; DNA: TGTGCCATCAGTAAAAACAAAGGGACAGCGAACACCGGGGAGCTGTTTTTT
size: many; J: TRBJ2-1; D: TRBD2; V: TRBV5-1; CDR3: CASHSGSSYNEQFF; DNA: TGCGCCAGCCATAGCGGGAGTTCATACAATGAGCAGTTCTTC
size: many; J: TRBJ2-7; D: NA; V: TRBV20-1; CDR3: CSARVGVGGRYEQYF; DNA: TGCAGTGCTAGAGTGGGGGTGGGGGGGCGATACGAGCAGTACTTC
size: many; J: TRBJ1-5; D: NA; V: TRBV13; CDR3: CASSRKQVNQPQHF; DNA: TGTGCCAGCAGCCGTAAGCAGGTCAATCAGCCCCAGCATTTT
size: many; J: TRBJ1-2; D: NA; V: TRBV11-2; CDR3: CASSRVRDFYGYTF; DNA: TGTGCCAGCAGCCGGGTCCGGGACTTCTATGGCTACACCTTC
size: NA; J: TRBJ2-5; D: TRBD2; V: TRBV9; CDR3: CASSPWTSGETQYF; DNA: TGTGCCAGCAGCCCCTGGACTAGCGGGGAGACCCAGTACTTC
size: few; J: TRBJ1-4; D: TRBD1; V: TRBV20-1; CDR3: CSARRTAGGGEKLFF; DNA: TGCAGTGCTAGAAGGACCGCAGGGGGCGGTGAAAAACTGTTTTTT
size: many; J: TRBJ2-3; D: TRBD2; V: TRBV4-1; CDR3: CASSHTSLAGAYF; DNA: TGCGCCAGCAGCCATACCAGCCTAGCGGGAGCGTATTTT
size: NA; J: TRBJ2-1; D: NA; V: TRBV27; CDR3: CASSSPRGEQFF; DNA: TGTGCCAGCAGTAGCCCCCGGGGGGAGCAGTTCTTC
size: many; J: TRBJ2-5; D: NA; V: TRBV7-9; CDR3: CASSPGTAPGTQYF; DNA: TGTGCCAGCAGCCCTGGGACTGCCCCGGGGACCCAGTACTTC
size: many; J: TRBJ2-6; D: NA; V: TRBV6-5; CDR3: CASSYSARGGGANVLTF; DNA: TGTGCCAGCAGTTACTCTGCCAGGGGTGGTGGGGCCAACGTCCTGACTTTC
size: many; J: TRBJ2-2; D: NA; V: TRBV5-1; CDR3: CASSLEGANTGELFF; DNA: TGCGCCAGCAGCTTGGAGGGGGCGAACACCGGGGAGCTGTTTTTT
size: NA; J: TRBJ1-6; D: NA; V: TRBV5-4; CDR3: CASTLGQGSYNSPLHF; DNA: TGTGCCAGCACCCTCGGTCAGGGCTCCTATAATTCACCCCTCCACTTT
size: many; J: TRBJ1-2; D: TRBD1; V: TRBV2; CDR3: CASSGGTGGVRVYGYTF; DNA: TGTGCCAGCAGTGGGGGGACAGGGGGCGTTCGGGTCTATGGCTACACCTTC
size: NA; J: TRBJ1-5; D: NA; V: TRBV5-5; CDR3: CASSSDSDLGQPQHF; DNA: TGTGCCAGCAGCTCCGACTCCGACTTAGGGCAGCCCCAGCATTTT
size: many; J: TRBJ2-3; D: TRBD2; V: TRBV5-1; CDR3: CASTGGGAPDTQYF; DNA: TGCGCCAGCACGGGCGGGGGGGCCCCAGATACGCAGTATTTT
size: NA; J: TRBJ1-1; D: NA; V: TRBV20-1; CDR3: CSAREGLNTEAFF; DNA: TGCAGTGCTAGAGAGGGCTTGAACACTGAAGCTTTCTTT
size: many; J: TRBJ2-3; D: NA; V: TRBV30; CDR3: CAWRTRSTDTQYF; DNA: TGTGCCTGGAGGACTAGAAGTACAGATACGCAGTATTTT
size: many; J: TRBJ2-7; D: NA; V: TRBV6-5; CDR3: CASSYRRITQSSYEQYF; DNA: TGTGCCAGCAGTTACCGCCGGATCACGCAGAGCTCCTACGAGCAGTACTTC